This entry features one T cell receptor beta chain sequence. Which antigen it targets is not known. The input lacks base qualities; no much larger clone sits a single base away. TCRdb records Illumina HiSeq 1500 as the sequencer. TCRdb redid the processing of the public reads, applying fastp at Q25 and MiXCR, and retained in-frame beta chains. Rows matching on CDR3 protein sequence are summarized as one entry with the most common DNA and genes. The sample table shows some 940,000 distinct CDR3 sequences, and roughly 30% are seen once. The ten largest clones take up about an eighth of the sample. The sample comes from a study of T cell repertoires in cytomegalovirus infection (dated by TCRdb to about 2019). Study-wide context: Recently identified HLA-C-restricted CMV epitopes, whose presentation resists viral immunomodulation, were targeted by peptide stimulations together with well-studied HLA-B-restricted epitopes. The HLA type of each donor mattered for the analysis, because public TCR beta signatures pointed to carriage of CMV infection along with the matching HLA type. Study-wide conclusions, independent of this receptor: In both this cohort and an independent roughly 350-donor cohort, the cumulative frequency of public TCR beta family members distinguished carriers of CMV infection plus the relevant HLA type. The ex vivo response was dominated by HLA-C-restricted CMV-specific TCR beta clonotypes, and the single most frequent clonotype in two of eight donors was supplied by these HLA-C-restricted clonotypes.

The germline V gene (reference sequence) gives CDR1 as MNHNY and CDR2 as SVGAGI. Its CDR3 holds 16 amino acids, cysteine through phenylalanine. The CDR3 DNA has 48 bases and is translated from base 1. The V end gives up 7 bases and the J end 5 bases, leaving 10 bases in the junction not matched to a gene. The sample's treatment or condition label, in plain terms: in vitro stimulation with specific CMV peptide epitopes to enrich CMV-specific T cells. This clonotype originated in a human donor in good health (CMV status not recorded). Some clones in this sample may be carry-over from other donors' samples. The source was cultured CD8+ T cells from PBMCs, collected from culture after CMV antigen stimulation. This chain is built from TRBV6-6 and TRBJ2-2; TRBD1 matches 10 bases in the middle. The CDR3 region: CASTHDRGRGTGELFF. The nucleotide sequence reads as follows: TGTGCCAGCACACACGACAGGGGGCGAGGAACCGGGGAGCTGTTTTTT.